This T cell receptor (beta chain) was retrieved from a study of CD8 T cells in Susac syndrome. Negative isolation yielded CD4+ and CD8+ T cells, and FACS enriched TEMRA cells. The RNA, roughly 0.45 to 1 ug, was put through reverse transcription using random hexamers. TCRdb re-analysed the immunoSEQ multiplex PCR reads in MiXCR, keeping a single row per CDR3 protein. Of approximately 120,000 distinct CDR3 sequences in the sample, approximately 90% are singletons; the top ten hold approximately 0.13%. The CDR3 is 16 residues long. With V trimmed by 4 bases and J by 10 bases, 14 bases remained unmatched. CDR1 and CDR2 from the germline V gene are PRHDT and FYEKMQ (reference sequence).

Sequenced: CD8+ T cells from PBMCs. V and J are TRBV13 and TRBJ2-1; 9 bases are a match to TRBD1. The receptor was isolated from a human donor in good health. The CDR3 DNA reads TGTGCCAGCAGCTACACGCCGGGACAGGGCTCTCTGGAGCAGTTCTTC. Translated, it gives CASSYTPGQGSLEQFF.